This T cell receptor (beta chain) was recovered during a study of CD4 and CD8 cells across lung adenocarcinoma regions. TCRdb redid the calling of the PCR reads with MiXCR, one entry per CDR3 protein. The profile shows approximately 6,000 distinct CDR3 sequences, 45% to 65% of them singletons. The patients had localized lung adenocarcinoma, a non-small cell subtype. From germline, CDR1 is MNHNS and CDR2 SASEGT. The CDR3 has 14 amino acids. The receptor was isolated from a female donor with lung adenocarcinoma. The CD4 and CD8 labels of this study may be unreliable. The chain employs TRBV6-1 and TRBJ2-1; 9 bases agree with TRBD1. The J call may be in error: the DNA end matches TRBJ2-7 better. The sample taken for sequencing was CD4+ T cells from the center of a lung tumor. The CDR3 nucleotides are TGTGCCAGCAGTGAACCGGGACAGGGAGGCGAGCAGTACTTC. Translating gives CASSEPGQGGEQYF.